This T cell receptor beta chain was captured by sequencing in a study of T cell repertoires in cytomegalovirus infection. V gave up 3 bases and J gave up 8 bases; unmatched junction bases: 15. Germline loops: CDR1 SGHNT, CDR2 YYREEE (reference sequence). The length of the CDR3 is 18 residues. With regard to this clonotype: Its specificity is not known.

MiXCR was run by TCRdb on the reads, yielding one entry per CDR3 protein. This sample has 550,000 to 700,000 distinct CDR3 sequences; about 40% occur once, and the top ten carry about 48%. This rearrangement joins TRBV5-4 to TRBJ2-3; 13 bases are shared with TRBD2. This receptor was identified in a human donor in good health (CMV status not recorded). Some clones in this sample may be carry-over from other donors' samples. This sample comprised cultured PBMCs, obtained from culture after CMV antigen stimulation. The CDR3: CASSSGQGLAGSMGTQYF. The DNA for the CDR3 is TGTGCCAGCAGCTCTGGACAGGGACTAGCGGGAAGCATGGGTACGCAGTATTTT.